A single T cell receptor beta chain is shown here with its context. Antigen specificity is unknown. This entry belongs to a study of T-cell memory formation after mild COVID-19. Study as a whole: Largely, the TCR clusters proved donor specific. Findings and limits, study-wide: The study detected some responding clones in pre-infection memory, suggesting cross-reactive memory joined.

From 5'RACE with constant-segment primers came TCR alpha and TCR beta cDNA libraries that carried sample barcodes and UMIs. Each CDR3 protein gets one entry after TCRdb re-called the 5' RACE reads with MiXCR. There are approximately 210,000 distinct CDR3 sequences in the sample; 27% occur only once, and roughly 10% lies in the top ten. This receptor was obtained from an adult woman who had mild COVID-19 (a few samples of this study predate the infection). Cell type and time point are not known. The sequenced sample was PBMCs or a T cell subset sorted from them (not recorded which).

The CDR3 sequence: CASYEDRGLSEAFF. The CDR3 region has the DNA TGTGCCAGTTATGAGGACAGGGGGCTTAGTGAAGCTTTCTTT. The J gene is TRBJ1-1, the V gene TRBV27; 11 bases fit TRBD1. With V trimmed by 9 bases and J by 7 bases, 10 bases remained unmatched. The CDR3 has 14 amino acids. The V gene's germline CDR1 is MNHEY and CDR2 SMNVEV (reference sequence).